The present entry profiles one T cell receptor beta chain with its context. Its antigen is not yet known. Qualities for individual bases were not recorded, and no much larger clone is one base off. V is trimmed back by 8 bases and J by 5 bases, and the junction contains 8 bases that no gene match accounts for. The CDR3 sequence holds 12 residues, the cysteine and phenylalanine included. Of all the DNA, just the CDR3 is kept, 36 bases in frame from base 1. CDR1 and CDR2 (GTSNPN, SVGIG) derive from the germline V gene (reference sequence). The sample is drawn from a study of somatic mutations in cytotoxic T cells in rheumatoid arthritis (dated 2017 in TCRdb). A note on the overall study: Right after diagnosis and prior to the start of any treatment, around 30 ml EDTA of peripheral blood was drawn from patients. Some T-cell populations stained with V beta antibodies were sorted by flow on a FACSAria II or Sony SH800 to nearly 100% purity, with sorted V beta1+ cells additionally subjected to TCRB sequencing. In newly diagnosed rheumatoid arthritis without treatment, the study examined if expanded CD8+ T-cell clones harbor somatic mutations, relying on TCRB deep sequencing to characterize clonality. TCRB deep sequencing was performed for roughly 66 rheumatoid arthritis patients and around 22 healthy controls. Patient and control groups had essentially identical median ages.

Sequencing of TCRB CDR3 was done on genomic DNA with the immunoSEQ assay. The authors' pipeline ran thus. Published virus-specific TCRB sequences were compared with patient CD8+ clones larger than 1%, and only a few matches were found. The analyses included only productive TCRB rearrangements. Clonality was expressed as a Shannon entropy-based productive clonality index, with each clone defined by a unique TCRB CDR3 sequence. To calculate repertoire overlap between two samples, the template counts of each clone were considered relative to each sample's total templates. V-gene usage measured by flow cytometry correlated with TCRB sequencing V-gene usage, with a Spearman r of around 0.59. TCRdb re-hosts the immuneACCESS table, in-frame sequences only. Its copies lack some clones; in the studies checked, an unresolved V gene accounts for under half of them, and the cause for the rest is not known. D and trimming were read from the DNA, whereas the V and J calls and clone size are those reported in that table. The sample yields more than 10,000 clones; more than 70% were counted once. The biggest ten clones account for over 10% of the sample.

CD4+ and CD8+ cells were isolated by positive magnetic bead selection on an AutoMACS, and purity was checked by flow cytometry. Initial screening for clonal expansions relied on flow cytometry with a TCR V beta antibody panel, after which sorted CD8+ fractions underwent TCRB deep sequencing for characterization. Peripheral blood mononuclear cells were isolated by Ficoll-Paque PLUS density gradient separation. Nucleospin Tissue or Tissue XS kits were used to extract DNA from CD4-enriched, CD8-enriched or PBMC samples, and a Qubit 2.0 fluorometer was used for quantification. What the research found in general, with its limitations: In 8 out of 65 patients, more than 20% of CD8+ cells belonged to the largest CD8+ clone, while several identical CD8+ TCRB sequences were shared between blood and synovial fluid. The slight underrepresentation of TRBV07 in patients was not corrected for multiple comparisons. Rheumatoid arthritis patients and age-matched healthy controls did not significantly differ in CD8+ T-cell clonality. It was unknown which antigens the expanded CD8+ clones targeted, and their absence from virus-specific databases did not exclude viral specificity. Healthy controls showed no age-related increase in CD8+ clonality, whereas patients did (Spearman r ≈ 0.49).

The sample was CD8+ T cells sorted from blood. This clonotype originated in an adult with rheumatoid arthritis. The sequence is built from TRBV30 and TRBJ2-7, and TRBD1 matches 8 of the central bases. The nucleotide sequence is given as TGTGCCCTAGGACAGGGAAACCACGAGCAGTACTTC. Its product reads: CALGQGNHEQYF.